Reported below is one T cell receptor beta chain. PCR amplification relied on 60 Vbeta primers (plus 13 Jbeta primers). The repertoire was sequenced with immunoSEQ multiplex PCR; TCRdb's copy has only in-frame clones and lacks some. The sample includes roughly 100,000 clones, roughly 80% seen only once; the top ten take more than 3%. This record comes from a study of cytomegalovirus exposure and HLA in healthy donors. This CDR3 spans 14 amino acids. Germline loops: CDR1 SGHRS, CDR2 YFSETQ. The V end was cut by 4 bases, the J end by 4 bases, with 14 bases between. The sequenced material came from PBMCs. The gene calls are TRBV5-1 and TRBJ1-1; D is possibly TRBD1 (5 bases). The TCR sequence derives from a man aged 55 to 70 in good health and CMV-seronegative. CDR3 nucleotide sequence: TGCGCCAGCAGCGCGGGACCTAGTGGCACTGAAGCTTTCTTT. Translation: CASSAGPSGTEAFF.